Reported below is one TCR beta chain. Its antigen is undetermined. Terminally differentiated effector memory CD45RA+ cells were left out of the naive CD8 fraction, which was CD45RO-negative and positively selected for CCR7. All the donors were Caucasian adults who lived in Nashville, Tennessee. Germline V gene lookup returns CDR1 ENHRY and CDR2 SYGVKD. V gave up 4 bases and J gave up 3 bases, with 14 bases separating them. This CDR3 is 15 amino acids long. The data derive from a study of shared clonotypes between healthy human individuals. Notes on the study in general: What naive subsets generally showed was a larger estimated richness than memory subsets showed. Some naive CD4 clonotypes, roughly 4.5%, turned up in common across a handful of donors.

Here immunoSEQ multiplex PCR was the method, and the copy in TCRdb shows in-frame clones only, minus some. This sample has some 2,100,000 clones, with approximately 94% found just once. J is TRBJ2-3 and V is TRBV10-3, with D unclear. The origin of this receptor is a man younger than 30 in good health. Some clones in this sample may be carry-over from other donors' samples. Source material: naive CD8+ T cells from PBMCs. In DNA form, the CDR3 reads TGTGCCATCAGTGTTGGGGTTACTATAACAGATACGCAGTATTTT. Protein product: CAISVGVTITDTQYF.